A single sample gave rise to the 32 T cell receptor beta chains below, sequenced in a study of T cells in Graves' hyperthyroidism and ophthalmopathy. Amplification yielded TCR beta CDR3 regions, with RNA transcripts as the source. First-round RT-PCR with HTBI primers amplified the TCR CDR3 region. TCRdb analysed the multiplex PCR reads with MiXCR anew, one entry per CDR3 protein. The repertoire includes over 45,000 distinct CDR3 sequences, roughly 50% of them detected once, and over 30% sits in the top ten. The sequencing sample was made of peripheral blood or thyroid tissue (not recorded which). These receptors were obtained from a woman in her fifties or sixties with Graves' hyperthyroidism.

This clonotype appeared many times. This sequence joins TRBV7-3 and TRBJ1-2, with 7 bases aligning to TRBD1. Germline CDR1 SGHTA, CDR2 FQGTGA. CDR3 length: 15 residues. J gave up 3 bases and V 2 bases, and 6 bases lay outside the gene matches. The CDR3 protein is CASSLDSRGYYGYTF. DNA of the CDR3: TGTGCCAGCAGCTTAGACTCCAGGGGGTACTATGGCTACACCTTC.

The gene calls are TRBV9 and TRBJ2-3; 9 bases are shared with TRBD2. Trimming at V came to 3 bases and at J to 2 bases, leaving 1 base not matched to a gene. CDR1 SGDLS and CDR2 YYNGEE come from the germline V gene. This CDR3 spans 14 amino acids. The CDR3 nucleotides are TGTGCCAGCAGCGCGGGACTAGCCACAGATACGCAGTATTTT. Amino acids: CASSAGLATDTQYF. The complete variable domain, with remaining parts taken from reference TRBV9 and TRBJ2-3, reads DSGVTQTPKHLITATGQRVTLRCSPRSGDLSVYWYQQSLDQGLQFLIQYYNGEERAKGNILERFSAQQFPDLHSELNLSSLELGDSALYFCASSAGLATDTQYFGPGTRLTVL.

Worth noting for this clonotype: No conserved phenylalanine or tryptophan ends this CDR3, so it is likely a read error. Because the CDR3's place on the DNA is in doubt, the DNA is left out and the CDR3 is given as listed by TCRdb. The chain's CDR3 is CASSLGTDLYS. This chain connects TRBV5-6 to TRBJ1-6. Per the germline V gene, CDR1 is SGHDT and CDR2 is YYEEEE. With termini counted, the CDR3 has 11 amino acids.

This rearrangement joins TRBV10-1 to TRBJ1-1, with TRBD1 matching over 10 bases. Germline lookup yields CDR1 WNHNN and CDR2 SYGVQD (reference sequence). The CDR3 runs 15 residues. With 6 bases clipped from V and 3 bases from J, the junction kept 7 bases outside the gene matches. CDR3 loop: CASRPRQGADTEAFF. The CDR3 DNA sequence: TGCGCCAGCAGGCCCAGACAGGGGGCGGACACTGAAGCTTTCTTT.

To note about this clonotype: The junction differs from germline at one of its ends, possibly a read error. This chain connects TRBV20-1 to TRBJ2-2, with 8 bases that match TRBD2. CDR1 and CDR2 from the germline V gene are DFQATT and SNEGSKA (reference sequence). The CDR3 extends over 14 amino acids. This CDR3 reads CSAKREGNTGELSW. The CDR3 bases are TGCAGTGCTAAACGGGAGGGGAACACCGGGGAGCTGTCTTGG.

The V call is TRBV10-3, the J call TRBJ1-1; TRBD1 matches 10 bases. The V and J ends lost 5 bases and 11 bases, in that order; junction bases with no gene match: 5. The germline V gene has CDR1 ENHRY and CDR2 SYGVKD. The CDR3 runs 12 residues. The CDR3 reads CAISRPGQGAFF. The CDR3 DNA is TGTGCCATCAGTCGACCGGGACAGGGGGCTTTCTTT.

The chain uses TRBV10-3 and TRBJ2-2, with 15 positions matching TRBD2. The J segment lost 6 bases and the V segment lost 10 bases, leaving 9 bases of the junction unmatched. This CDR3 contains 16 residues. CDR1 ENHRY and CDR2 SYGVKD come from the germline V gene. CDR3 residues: CATGTSGRTRAGELFF. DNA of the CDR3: TGTGCCACCGGGACTAGCGGGAGGACCAGGGCCGGGGAGCTGTTTTTT.

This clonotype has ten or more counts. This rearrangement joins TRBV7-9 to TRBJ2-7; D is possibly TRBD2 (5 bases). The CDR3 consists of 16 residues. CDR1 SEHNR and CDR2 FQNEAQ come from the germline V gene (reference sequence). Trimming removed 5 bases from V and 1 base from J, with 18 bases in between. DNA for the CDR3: TGTGCCAGCAGCCCATCAAGGCCTAGCATTTCCTACGAGCAGTACTTC. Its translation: CASSPSRPSISYEQYF.

The CDR3 sequence is CASSTGDYQAFF. CDR3 coding DNA: TGTGCCAGCAGCACGGGGGACTATCAAGCTTTCTTT. The chain is built from TRBV2 and TRBJ1-1; tentative D call: TRBD1 (5 bases). V lost 6 bases, J lost 9 bases, and 14 bases lay in between. The germline gives CDR1 SNHLY, CDR2 FYNNEI. The CDR3 is 12 amino acids.

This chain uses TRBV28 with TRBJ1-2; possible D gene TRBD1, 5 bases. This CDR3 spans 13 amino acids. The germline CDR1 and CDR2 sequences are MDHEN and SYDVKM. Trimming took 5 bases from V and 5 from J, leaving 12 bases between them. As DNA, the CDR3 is TGTGCCAGCAGTCCCAGGGAGAGTTATGGCTACACCTTC. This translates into CASSPRESYGYTF.

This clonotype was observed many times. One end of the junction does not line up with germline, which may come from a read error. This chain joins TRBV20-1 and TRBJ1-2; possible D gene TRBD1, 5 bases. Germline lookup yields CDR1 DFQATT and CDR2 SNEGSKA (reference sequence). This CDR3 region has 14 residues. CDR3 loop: CSAIRQGSNHGYTF. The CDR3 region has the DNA TGCAGTGCCATCAGGCAGGGCTCTAACCATGGCTACACCTTC.

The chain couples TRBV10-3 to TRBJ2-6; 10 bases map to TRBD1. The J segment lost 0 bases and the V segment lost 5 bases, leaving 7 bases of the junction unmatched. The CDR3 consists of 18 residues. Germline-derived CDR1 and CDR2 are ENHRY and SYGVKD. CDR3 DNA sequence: TGTGCCATCAGTCGACCGGGACAGGGGCGCTCTGGGGCCAACGTCCTGACTTTC. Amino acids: CAISRPGQGRSGANVLTF.

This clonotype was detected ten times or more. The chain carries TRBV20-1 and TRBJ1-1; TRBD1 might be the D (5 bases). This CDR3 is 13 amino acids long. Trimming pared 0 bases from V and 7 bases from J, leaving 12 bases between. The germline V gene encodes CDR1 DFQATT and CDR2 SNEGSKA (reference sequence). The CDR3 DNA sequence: TGCAGTGCTAGAGATCTGATTAGGGGTGAAGCTTTCTTT. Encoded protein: CSARDLIRGEAFF.

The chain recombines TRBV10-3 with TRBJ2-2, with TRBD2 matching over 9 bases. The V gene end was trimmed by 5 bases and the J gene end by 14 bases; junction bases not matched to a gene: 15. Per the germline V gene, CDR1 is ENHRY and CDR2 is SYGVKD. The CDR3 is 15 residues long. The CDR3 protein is CAISWGLAGTGPLFF. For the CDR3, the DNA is TGTGCCATCAGTTGGGGACTAGCTGGAACCGGGCCCCTGTTTTTT.

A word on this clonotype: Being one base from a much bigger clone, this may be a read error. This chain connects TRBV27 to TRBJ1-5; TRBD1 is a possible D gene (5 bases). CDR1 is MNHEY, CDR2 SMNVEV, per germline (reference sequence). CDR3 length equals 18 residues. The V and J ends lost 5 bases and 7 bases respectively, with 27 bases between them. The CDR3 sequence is CASSPNPPWGRRGQPQHF. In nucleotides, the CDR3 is TGTGCCAGCAGTCCCAACCCCCCGTGGGGCAGACGGGGGCAGCCCCAGCATTTT.

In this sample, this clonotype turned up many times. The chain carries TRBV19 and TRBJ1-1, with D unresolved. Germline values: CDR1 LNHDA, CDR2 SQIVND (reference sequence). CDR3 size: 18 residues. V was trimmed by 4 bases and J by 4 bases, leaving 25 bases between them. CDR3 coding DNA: TGTGCCAGTAGTAGAGCTTCGCCTCGATTTCCAAGAGGCACTGAAGCTTTCTTT. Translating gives CASSRASPRFPRGTEAFF.

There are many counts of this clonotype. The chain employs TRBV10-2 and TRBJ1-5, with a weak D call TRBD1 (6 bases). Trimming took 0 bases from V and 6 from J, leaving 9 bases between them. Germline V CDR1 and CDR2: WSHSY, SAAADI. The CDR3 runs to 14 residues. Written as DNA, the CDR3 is TGCGCCAGCAGTGAGTCGAACAGGGTTCAGCCCCAGCATTTT. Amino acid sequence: CASSESNRVQPQHF.

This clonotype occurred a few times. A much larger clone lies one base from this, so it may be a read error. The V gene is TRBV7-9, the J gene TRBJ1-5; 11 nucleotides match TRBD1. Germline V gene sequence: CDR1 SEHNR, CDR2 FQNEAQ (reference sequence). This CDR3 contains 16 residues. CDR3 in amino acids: CASRRTGGAKYQPQRF. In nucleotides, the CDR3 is TGTGCCAGCAGACGGACAGGGGGCGCGAAGTACCAGCCCCAGCGTTTT.

Here the CDR3 reads CASSYSGNTGELFF. The CDR3, as DNA: TGTGCCAGCAGTTACTCGGGAAACACCGGGGAGCTGTTTTTT. This chain links TRBV6-1 with TRBJ2-2, with a weak D call TRBD2 (5 bases). The CDR3 covers 14 residues. CDR1 and CDR2 from the germline V gene are MNHNS and SASEGT. Between the trimmed V and J ends, which lost 5 bases and 2 bases, there was a span of 9 bases.

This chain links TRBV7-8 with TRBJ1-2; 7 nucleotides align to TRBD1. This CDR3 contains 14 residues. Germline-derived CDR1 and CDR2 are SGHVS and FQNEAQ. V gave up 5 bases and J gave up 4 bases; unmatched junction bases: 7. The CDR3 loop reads CASSIGQAGYGYTF. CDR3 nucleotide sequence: TGTGCCAGCAGCATCGGACAGGCGGGCTATGGCTACACCTTC.

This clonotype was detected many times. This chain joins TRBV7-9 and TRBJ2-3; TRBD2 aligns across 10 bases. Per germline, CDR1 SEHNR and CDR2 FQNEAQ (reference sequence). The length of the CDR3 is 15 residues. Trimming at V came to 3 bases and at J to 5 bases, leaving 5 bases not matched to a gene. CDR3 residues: CASSLGAGGKDTQYF. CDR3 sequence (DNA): TGTGCCAGCAGCTTGGGAGCGGGAGGGAAAGATACGCAGTATTTT.

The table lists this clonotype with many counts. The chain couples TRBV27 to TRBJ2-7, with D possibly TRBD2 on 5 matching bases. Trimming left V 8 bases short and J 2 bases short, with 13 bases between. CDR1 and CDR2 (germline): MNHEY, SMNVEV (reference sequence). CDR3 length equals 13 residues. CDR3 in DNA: TGTGCCAGCTCTTTGCGGGCCCCCTACGAGCAGTACTTC. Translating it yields CASSLRAPYEQYF.

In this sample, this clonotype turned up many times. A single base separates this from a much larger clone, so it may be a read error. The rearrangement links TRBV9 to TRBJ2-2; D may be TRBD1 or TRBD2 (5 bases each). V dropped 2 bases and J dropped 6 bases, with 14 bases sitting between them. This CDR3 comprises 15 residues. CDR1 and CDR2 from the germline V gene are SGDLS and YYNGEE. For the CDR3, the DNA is TGTGCCAGCAGCGTCACGGGACCGGTATCCGGGGAGCTGTTTTTT. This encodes CASSVTGPVSGELFF.

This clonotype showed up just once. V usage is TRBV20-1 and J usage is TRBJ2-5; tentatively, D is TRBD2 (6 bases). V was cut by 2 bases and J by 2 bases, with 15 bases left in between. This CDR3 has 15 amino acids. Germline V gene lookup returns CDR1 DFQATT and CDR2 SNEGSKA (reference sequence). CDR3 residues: CSARSISGSQETQYF. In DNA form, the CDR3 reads TGCAGTGCTAGAAGTATTAGCGGATCACAAGAGACCCAGTACTTC.

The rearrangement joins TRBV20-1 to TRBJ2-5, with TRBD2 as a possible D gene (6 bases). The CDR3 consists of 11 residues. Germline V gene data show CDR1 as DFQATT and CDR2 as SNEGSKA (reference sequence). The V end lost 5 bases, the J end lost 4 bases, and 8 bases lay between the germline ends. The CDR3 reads CSAAGGETQYF. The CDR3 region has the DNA TGCAGTGCTGCCGGGGGAGAGACCCAGTACTTC.

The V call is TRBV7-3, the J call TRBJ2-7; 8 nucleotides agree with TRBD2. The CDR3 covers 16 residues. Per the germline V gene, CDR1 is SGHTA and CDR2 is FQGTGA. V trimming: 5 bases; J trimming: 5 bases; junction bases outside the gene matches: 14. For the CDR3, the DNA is TGTGCCAGCAGCCTCCGGGGGGGGACTGGGGCCAACGAGCAGTACTTC. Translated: CASSLRGGTGANEQYF.

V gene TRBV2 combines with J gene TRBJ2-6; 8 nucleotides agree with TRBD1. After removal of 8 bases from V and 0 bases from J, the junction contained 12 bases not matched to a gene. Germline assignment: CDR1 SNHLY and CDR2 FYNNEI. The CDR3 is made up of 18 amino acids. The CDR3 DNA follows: TGTGCCAGCTGCCCCGGCGGGACAGGCCCCTCTGGGGCCAACGTCCTGACTTTC. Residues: CASCPGGTGPSGANVLTF.

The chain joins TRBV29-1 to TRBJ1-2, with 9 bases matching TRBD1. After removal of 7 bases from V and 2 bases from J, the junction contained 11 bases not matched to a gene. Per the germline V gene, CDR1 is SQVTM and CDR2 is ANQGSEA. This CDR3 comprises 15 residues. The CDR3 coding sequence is TGCAGCGCTGGAGCGGGGACAGGGTCGAACTATGGCTACACCTTC. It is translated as CSAGAGTGSNYGYTF.

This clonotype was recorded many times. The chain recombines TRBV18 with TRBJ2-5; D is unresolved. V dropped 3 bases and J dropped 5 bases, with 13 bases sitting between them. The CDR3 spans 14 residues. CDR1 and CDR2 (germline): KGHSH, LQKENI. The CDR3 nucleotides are TGTGCCAGCTCACCTCCCAATGATGAGGAGACCCAGTACTTC. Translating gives CASSPPNDEETQYF.

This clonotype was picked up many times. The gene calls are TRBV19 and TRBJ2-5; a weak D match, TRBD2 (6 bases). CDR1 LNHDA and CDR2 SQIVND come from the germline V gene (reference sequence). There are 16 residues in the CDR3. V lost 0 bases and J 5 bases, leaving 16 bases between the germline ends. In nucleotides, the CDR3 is TGTGCCAGTAGTATAGAAGAGGGTGGGACTTCGGAGACCCAGTACTTC. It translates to CASSIEEGGTSETQYF.

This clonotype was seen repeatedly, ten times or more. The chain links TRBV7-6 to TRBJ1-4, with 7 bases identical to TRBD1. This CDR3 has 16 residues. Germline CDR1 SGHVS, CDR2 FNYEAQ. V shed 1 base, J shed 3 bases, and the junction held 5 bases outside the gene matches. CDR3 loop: CASSLEGAKANEKLFF. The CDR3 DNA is TGTGCCAGCAGCTTAGAGGGGGCTAAGGCTAATGAAAAACTGTTTTTT.

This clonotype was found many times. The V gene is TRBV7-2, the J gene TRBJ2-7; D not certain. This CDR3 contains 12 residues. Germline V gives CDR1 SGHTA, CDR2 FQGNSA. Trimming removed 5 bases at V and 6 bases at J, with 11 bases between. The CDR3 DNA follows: TGTGCCAGCAGCCCCACCTTCGGCGAGCAGTACTTC. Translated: CASSPTFGEQYF.